These 16 T cell receptor beta chains were all obtained from the same sample, sequenced in a study of molecular identifiers for immune sequencing clone quantification. From the PCR reads, TCRdb called clonotypes with MiXCR, one entry per CDR3 protein. The repertoire holds 400,000 to 600,000 distinct CDR3 sequences, around a fifth seen once, with about 0.78% in the top ten. The source material was naive CD8+ T cells from blood, with Jurkat cell RNA spiked in. Subset specified: FACS-sorted CD8+CD4-CCR7+CD45RA+ naive T cells. The receptors shown here come from a human donor in good health. Some libraries in this study had Jurkat cell RNA spiked in.

V usage is TRBV5-4 and J usage is TRBJ2-1; 7 bases fit TRBD2. The CDR3 runs to 14 residues. The J segment lost 8 bases and the V segment lost 1 base, leaving 6 bases of the junction unmatched. The germline CDR1 and CDR2 sequences are SGHNT and YYREEE (reference sequence). In DNA, the CDR3 is TGTGCCAGCAGCTTGTATACGGGAGGCGATGAGCAGTTCTTC. Amino acid sequence: CASSLYTGGDEQFF.

There are many counts of this clonotype. J is TRBJ2-1 and V is TRBV29-1, with D maybe TRBD1 (6 bases). Germline loops: CDR1 SQVTM, CDR2 ANQGSEA. The CDR3 runs to 12 residues. V shed 3 bases and J shed 12 bases, with 15 bases lying between them. CDR3 amino acids: CSVDAVTGWQFF. CDR3 sequence (DNA): TGCAGCGTTGACGCCGTGACAGGATGGCAGTTCTTC.

This clonotype was seen repeatedly, ten times or more. This chain links TRBV29-1 with TRBJ2-3; D is possibly TRBD1 (6 bases). Trimming cost V 7 bases and J 4 bases, with 18 bases left between them. CDR1 is SQVTM and CDR2 is ANQGSEA in the germline V gene. CDR3 size: 14 residues. CDR3 bases: TGCAGCGCACCAGACAGGATTCGCCCAGATACGCAGTATTTT. It encodes CSAPDRIRPDTQYF.

The chain combines TRBV5-6 with TRBJ1-1, with 7 bases fitting TRBD1. CDR3 size: 15 residues. J lost 4 bases, V lost 0 bases, and 6 bases had no gene match. CDR1 and CDR2 from the germline V gene are SGHDT and YYEEEE. The CDR3 region has the DNA TGTGCCAGCAGCTTGGATATCAGGGGGGGCACTGAAGCTTTCTTT. Residues: CASSLDIRGGTEAFF. The full variable domain, its missing parts supplied by reference TRBV5-6 and TRBJ1-1, is DAGVTQSPTHLIKTRGQQVTLRCSPKSGHDTVSWYQQALGQGPQFIFQYYEEEERQRGNFPDRFSGHQFPNYSSELNVNALLLGDSALYLCASSLDIRGGTEAFFGQGTRLTVV.

The genes are TRBV7-9 and TRBJ2-7, with 7 positions matching TRBD1. There are 15 residues in the CDR3. CDR1 SEHNR and CDR2 FQNEAQ come from the germline V gene (reference sequence). The junction had 7 bases not matched to a gene; V was cut back by 2 bases and J by 3 bases. CDR3 residues: CASSLPGQESYEQYF. The CDR3 nucleotides are TGTGCCAGCAGCTTACCTGGACAGGAGAGCTACGAGCAGTACTTC.

There are a few counts of this clonotype. The J gene is TRBJ2-7, the V gene TRBV7-2; tentative D call: TRBD1 (6 bases). The CDR3 has 14 residues. Germline V gene sequence: CDR1 SGHTA, CDR2 FQGNSA. Trimming left V 4 bases short and J 3 bases short, with 13 bases between. CDR3 amino acids: CASSYREWDYEQYF. The CDR3 bases are TGTGCCAGCAGCTACAGGGAGTGGGACTACGAGCAGTACTTC.

This clonotype has a count of ten or more. The rearrangement uses TRBV28 and TRBJ2-2, with D unresolved. This CDR3 region has 17 residues. V was cut by 6 bases and J by 0 bases, with 17 bases left in between. The germline CDR1 and CDR2 sequences are MDHEN and SYDVKM. This chain's CDR3 is CASRVPRLEPNTGELFF. The CDR3 region has the DNA TGTGCCAGCAGAGTGCCGCGTTTGGAACCGAACACCGGGGAGCTGTTTTTT.

This clonotype was seen repeatedly, ten times or more. V and J are TRBV9 and TRBJ2-3, with D unresolved. Germline V gives CDR1 SGDLS, CDR2 YYNGEE. V was clipped by 0 bases and J by 0 bases, with 5 bases between them. The CDR3 has 14 amino acids. The CDR3 nucleotides are TGTGCCAGCAGCGTAGGTCCAAGCACAGATACGCAGTATTTT. Protein sequence: CASSVGPSTDTQYF.

The rearrangement joins TRBV6-6 to TRBJ2-1; tentative D call: TRBD2 (6 bases). Trimming took 5 bases from V and 8 from J, leaving 16 bases between them. The CDR3 is 14 amino acids. Germline CDR1 is MNHNY and CDR2 is SVGAGI (reference sequence). DNA for the CDR3: TGTGCCAGCAGTCCGCGGGGTGGTTCTGATGAGCAGTTCTTC. Amino acids: CASSPRGGSDEQFF.

With respect to this clonotype: This clone may be a read error of a much larger clone one base away. This sequence joins TRBV9 and TRBJ2-3, with a weak D call TRBD2 (5 bases). This CDR3 contains 16 residues. Germline CDR1 and CDR2: SGDLS and YYNGEE. DNA of the CDR3: TGTGTCAGCAGCCCCCGGGTCCGGGTAAGCGGAGATACGCAGTATTTT. Translated: CVSSPRVRVSGDTQYF. Full variable domain (rest looked up from reference TRBV9 and TRBJ2-3): DSGVTQTPKHLITATGQRVTLRCSPRSGDLSVYWYQQSLDQGLQFLIQYYNGEERAKGNILERFSAQQFPDLHSELNLSSLELGDSALYFCVSSPRVRVSGDTQYFGPGTRLTVL.

V is TRBV10-3 and J is TRBJ2-7, with D hard to call. The CDR3 extends over 16 amino acids. Germline-derived CDR1 and CDR2 are ENHRY and SYGVKD. Trimming stripped 2 bases from V and 1 base from J, with 15 bases between. CDR3 protein: CAISEAISKSSYEQYF. As DNA, the CDR3 is TGTGCCATCAGTGAGGCGATAAGCAAATCTTCCTACGAGCAGTACTTC.

Ten or more counts support this clonotype. The CDR3 sequence: CATKLRAGGNTGELFF. The CDR3 nucleotides are TGTGCCACCAAGCTGAGAGCGGGAGGGAACACCGGGGAGCTGTTTTTT. The V and J genes are TRBV15 and TRBJ2-2; 9 nucleotides line up with TRBD2. CDR1 is LNHNV and CDR2 is YYDKDF in the germline V gene (reference sequence). The trim removed 7 bases at V and 1 base at J, leaving 7 bases unmatched. The CDR3 is 16 amino acids. The complete variable domain, with remaining parts taken from reference TRBV15 and TRBJ2-2, reads DAMVIQNPRYQVTQFGKPVTLSCSQTLNHNVMYWYQQKSSQAPKLLFHYYDKDFNNEADTPDNFQSRRPNTSFCFLDIRSPGLGDTAMYLCATKLRAGGNTGELFFGEGSRLTVL.

This clonotype was counted at least ten times. The chain links TRBV6-5 to TRBJ2-7; 8 bases are a match to TRBD2. The CDR3 is 12 residues long. V dropped 5 bases and J dropped 5; count of bases not matched to a gene: 2. Germline assignment: CDR1 MNHEY and CDR2 SVGAGI. The CDR3 DNA reads TGTGCCAGCAGTCGGGGGGGGGACGAGCAGTACTTC. This encodes CASSRGGDEQYF.

The chain is built from TRBV2 and TRBJ1-1; no definite D call. V was trimmed by 5 bases and J by 1 base, leaving 8 bases between them. The CDR3 extends over 13 amino acids. CDR1 and CDR2 (germline): SNHLY, FYNNEI. The CDR3 DNA reads TGTGCCAGCAGTATCACATCGAACACTGAAGCTTTCTTT. As protein: CASSITSNTEAFF.

CDR3 DNA: TGTGCCAGCAGTTTAGGTTATGGCTTGGGGGACTACGGGAATCAGCCCCAGCATTTT. It is translated as CASSLGYGLGDYGNQPQHF. V gene TRBV28 combines with J gene TRBJ1-5; D is possibly TRBD1 (5 bases). Per the germline V gene, CDR1 is MDHEN and CDR2 is SYDVKM. The CDR3 contains 19 residues. Trimming shortened V by 2 bases and J by 4 bases, and 24 bases separated the two germline ends.

A remark on this clonotype: This sequence may be a read error, since a much larger clone differs from it by one base. The chain recombines TRBV7-9 with TRBJ2-1; D is ambiguous. Trimming removed 1 base from V and 7 bases from J, with 2 bases in between. The CDR3 covers 11 residues. Germline V gene sequence: CDR1 SEHNR, CDR2 FQNEAQ (reference sequence). CDR3 in amino acids: CASSLENEQFF. Written as DNA, the CDR3 is TGTGCCAGCAGCTTAGAGAATGAGCAGTTCTTC.